This is a list of T cell receptor beta chains from one sample in a study of shared clonotypes between healthy human individuals. The protocol was immunoSEQ multiplex PCR, while the TCRdb copy is restricted to in-frame clones and leaves out a portion. Altogether about 2.3 million clones are present, 93% being singletons, with the ten largest covering approximately 0.4%. Source material: naive CD4+ T cells from PBMCs. Receptors were obtained from a man aged 18 to 35 in good health. Some clones in this sample may be carry-over from other donors' samples. Each CDR3 is given with its conserved first and last residue.

V: TRBV5-6
CDR3: CASSRQFMNTEAFF

V: TRBV2
CDR3: CASSDQGLYSNQPQHF

V: TRBV18
CDR3: CASSPPDARNEQFF

V: TRBV7-2
CDR3: CASSLVVNSYEQYF

V: TRBV15
CDR3: CATSRDRGTSIREQFF

V: TRBV28
CDR3: CASSSYGLPRAYEQYF

V: TRBV28
CDR3: CASSFVGYSNQPQHF

V: TRBV5-1
CDR3: CASSLTSAVDEQYF

V: TRBV5-1
CDR3: CASSLVLAGDATGELFF

V: TRBV7-3
CDR3: CASSLLGRQETQYF